This TCR beta chain was found in a study of tumor-infiltrating lymphocytes in primary liver carcinoma. As concerns this clonotype: The junction differs from germline at one of its ends, possibly a read error.

The researchers obtained blood RNA from unsorted whole blood and also extracted germline DNA. The length of the CDR3 is 18 residues. Starting from 500 ng of total RNA, TCR beta cDNA was produced with a primer in the constant region. Libraries of TCR beta came from three nested multiplex PCR rounds with slightly modified ARM-PCR. It was with TRBV1-TRBV30 forward primers and a C-beta reverse primer that the first two PCR rounds were run, at about 10 cycles each. TCRdb recomputed calls from the multiplex PCR reads with MiXCR, one row per CDR3 protein. This sample has some 180,000 distinct CDR3 sequences, with 50% to 75% found just once.

J is TRBJ1-2 and V is TRBV12-3 or TRBV12-4, with 10 nucleotides matching TRBD1. The sample comprised peripheral blood. The sequence was collected from a man aged 35-49 years with primary liver carcinoma and hepatitis B virus infection. CDR3 DNA sequence: TGTGCCAGCAGCCGCGGGGGGACAGGGGACCGAGCCAACTATCGCTACATCTTC. It codes for CASSRGGTGDRANYRYIF.